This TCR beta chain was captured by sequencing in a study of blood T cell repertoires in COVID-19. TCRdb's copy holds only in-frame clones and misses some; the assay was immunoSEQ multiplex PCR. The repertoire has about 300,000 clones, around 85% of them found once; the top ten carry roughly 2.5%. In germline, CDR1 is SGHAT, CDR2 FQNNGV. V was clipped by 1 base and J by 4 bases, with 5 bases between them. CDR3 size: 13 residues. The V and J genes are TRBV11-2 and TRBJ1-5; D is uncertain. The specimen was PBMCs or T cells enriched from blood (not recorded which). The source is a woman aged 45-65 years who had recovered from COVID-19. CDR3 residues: CASSLVSNQPQHF. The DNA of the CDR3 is TGTGCCAGCAGCTTAGTTAGTAATCAGCCCCAGCATTTT.